This T cell receptor (beta chain) was retrieved from a study of T cell responses to AZD1222 COVID-19 vaccine. General study points: Rises in breadth and depth of Spike-specific TCRs came after two AZD1222 doses. Sampled repertoires all dated from after the peak T cell response. The sample set comprised mostly white British donors with more females, and clonal diversity was possibly underestimated.

Clones were sequenced by immunoSEQ multiplex PCR, and TCRdb holds only the in-frame ones, with some missing. The sample has more than 100,000 clones, about 85% seen once. For this clone: No antigen is known for it.

Trimming left V 8 bases short and J 4 bases short, with 18 bases between. The germline V gene has CDR1 SGHRS and CDR2 YFSETQ. This CDR3 contains 14 residues. The sequence was collected from an adult in good health. J is TRBJ1-1 and V is TRBV5-1; TRBD1 might be the D (5 bases). The material was peripheral blood, obtained on day 0 of AZD1222 vaccination. The CDR3 DNA reads as TGCGCCAGTAGAGTCAGGGACGCATTCACTGAAGCTTTCTTT. It encodes CASRVRDAFTEAFF.